This T cell receptor beta chain came from a study of T cells in Graves' hyperthyroidism and ophthalmopathy. V lost 6 bases and J lost 3; bases outside the gene matches: 8. Per the germline V gene, CDR1 is SGHDN and CDR2 is FVKESK. The CDR3 is 14 amino acids. What was amplified from RNA transcripts were TCR beta CDR3 regions. The study used the HTBI primer set for a first-round RT-PCR of the TCR CDR3. TCRdb itself ran the multiplex PCR reads through MiXCR, one entry per CDR3 protein. The repertoire includes about 840,000 distinct CDR3 sequences, more than 30% of them detected once, and approximately 8.7% sits in the top ten. This clonotype was found a few times. Diagnosis relied on clinical symptoms, serum thyroxine and TRAb, thyroid ultrasound and orbital computed tomography.

The sequence was collected from a man younger than 35 with Graves' hyperthyroidism. J is TRBJ2-7 and V is TRBV14, with TRBD1 matching 7 bases. What was sequenced was blood. In DNA form, the CDR3 reads TGTGCCAGCAGTGTCGGGACAGAAATCTACGAGCAGTACTTC. Its translation is CASSVGTEIYEQYF.